This T cell receptor beta chain was retrieved from a study of blood T cell repertoires in COVID-19. As for the study in general: Samples came from the United States, Italy and Spain, spanning acute and convalescent COVID-19.

Using immunoSEQ multiplex PCR, the repertoire was profiled, and TCRdb retains in-frame clones only, with some absent. The data show about 240,000 clones, over 75% seen once. Looked up from germline, CDR1 is MGHRA and CDR2 is YSYEKL. The V and J ends lost 5 bases and 5 bases, in that order; junction bases with no gene match: 17. The CDR3 is 17 residues long. The rearrangement uses TRBV4-1 and TRBJ1-1; TRBD1 aligns across 7 bases. The sample taken for sequencing was peripheral blood. The TCR was taken from a man aged 25-40 years who had recovered from COVID-19. CDR3 nucleotide sequence: TGCGCCAGCAGCGCCCGGGACAGCCAATACGTAAGAACTGAAGCTTTCTTT. Amino acids: CASSARDSQYVRTEAFF.